Described below is a single T cell receptor (beta chain) sequence and its context. Its antigen is not known. The data are from a study of T-cell reconstitution after alpha-beta-depleted transplantation in children. Unique molecular identifiers tagged the TCRbeta library. MiXCR, run by TCRdb on the PCR reads, gives a single entry per CDR3 protein. The data hold about 440,000 distinct CDR3 sequences, with about 45% observed a single time. Whole-study results and caveats: Some patients showed high day-60 TCRbeta diversity, which derived from surviving recipient T cells and thymic progenitors. Reportedly, only several hundred clones from non-depleted graft cells drove alpha-beta T-cell counts at about two months.

The CDR3 totals 15 residues. V was cut by 1 base and J by 2 bases, with 13 bases left in between. The V gene's germline CDR1 is SQVTM and CDR2 ANQGSEA. The TCR sequence derives from a girl aged 2-10 years with aplastic anemia, due to receive a stem cell transplant. Here the sequenced sample was PBMCs, taken before TCRalphabeta/CD19-depleted stem cell transplant. The chain employs TRBV29-1 and TRBJ2-3; either TRBD1 or TRBD2 may fit D (6 bases each). The CDR3 sequence is CSVEGGASPTDTQYF. The CDR3 DNA reads as TGCAGCGTTGAAGGGGGGGCTAGCCCCACAGATACGCAGTATTTT.